Each of the 31 T cell receptor beta chains below was sequenced from the same sample in a study of blood T cell repertoires in COVID-19. Produced via immunoSEQ multiplex PCR; TCRdb's table is partial and in-frame only. The sample comprises 300,000 to 400,000 clones, around 83% of which are singletons, and 3% rests with the top ten. What was sequenced was peripheral blood. All receptors come from a man aged 25-45 years with active or convalescent COVID-19.

This sequence joins TRBV28 and TRBJ1-6; unclear D gene. V was cut by 8 bases and J by 4 bases, with 3 bases left in between. Germline V gene data show CDR1 as MDHEN and CDR2 as SYDVKM. The CDR3 is made up of 11 amino acids. CDR3 loop: CASQYNSPLHF. The DNA of the CDR3 is TGTGCCAGCCAATATAATTCACCCCTCCACTTT.

The J gene is TRBJ1-6, the V gene TRBV30, with D maybe TRBD1 (5 bases). The CDR3 covers 14 residues. Trimming took off 5 bases at V and 7 bases at J, with 15 bases between the two ends. Germline lookup yields CDR1 GTSNPN and CDR2 SVGIG (reference sequence). The CDR3 DNA sequence: TGTGCCTGGCTATCCGGGACTGGGAATTCACCCCTCCACTTT. The encoded protein is CAWLSGTGNSPLHF.

The chain recombines TRBV7-9 with TRBJ2-1; D gene uncertain. Trimming left V 3 bases short and J 4 bases short, with 10 bases between. The CDR3 consists of 14 residues. Germline V CDR1 and CDR2: SEHNR, FQNEAQ (reference sequence). The CDR3 loop is CASSFQSEYNEQFF. CDR3 in DNA: TGTGCCAGCAGCTTTCAGAGCGAATACAATGAGCAGTTCTTC.

The count of this clone is one. One base away lies a much larger clone, so this may be a sequencing read error. Other nucleotide sequences in the sample specify the same CDR3. The chain's CDR3 is CASSLQVGNTEAFF. The CDR3 DNA is TGCGCCAGCAGCTTGCAGGTAGGGAACACTGAAGCTTTCTTT. V and J are TRBV5-1 and TRBJ1-1, with D uncertain. In germline, CDR1 is SGHRS, CDR2 YFSETQ. The CDR3 has 14 amino acids. V was cut by 1 base and J by 1 base, with 8 bases left in between. The full variable domain, in which reference TRBV5-1 and TRBJ1-1 provide the parts outside the CDR3, is KAGVTQTPRYLIKTRGQQVTLSCSPISGHRSVSWYQQTPGQGLQFLFEYFSETQRNKGNFPGRFSGRQFSNSRSEMNVSTLELGDSALYLCASSLQVGNTEAFFGQGTRLTVV.

This clone has only a few counts. The chain links TRBV24-1 to TRBJ2-1; TRBD1 aligns across 10 bases. Germline-derived CDR1 and CDR2 are KGHDR and SFDVKD. CDR3 length: 13 residues. V dropped 11 bases and J dropped 9; count of bases not matched to a gene: 9. The CDR3 DNA sequence: TGTGCCATAGCCGGGACAGGGGATACTGAGCAGTTCTTC. Its translation is CAIAGTGDTEQFF.

The CDR3 sequence: CASSLSARGGETQYF. CDR3 coding DNA: TGTGCCAGCAGCTTATCTGCTAGGGGGGGGGAGACCCAGTACTTC. J is TRBJ2-5 and V is TRBV7-8; D may be TRBD2 (7 bases). V lost 2 bases and J lost 5, with 15 bases in between. The CDR3 covers 15 residues. Germline CDR1 SGHVS, CDR2 FQNEAQ. Full variable domain (outside the CDR3, taken from reference TRBV7-8 and TRBJ2-5): GAGVSQSPRYKVAKRGQDVALRCDPISGHVSLFWYQQALGQGPEFLTYFQNEAQLDKSGLPSDRFFAERPEGSVSTLKIQRTQQEDSAVYLCASSLSARGGETQYFGPGTRLLVL.

The chain couples TRBV4-3 to TRBJ2-2; 9 nucleotides line up with TRBD2. V lost 0 bases and J lost 1; bases outside the gene matches: 6. This CDR3 comprises 18 residues. Looked up from germline, CDR1 is LGHNA and CDR2 is YSLEER. CDR3 protein: CASSQDVGAGGNTGELFF. CDR3 DNA sequence: TGCGCCAGCAGCCAAGATGTGGGAGCGGGGGGGAACACCGGGGAGCTGTTTTTT.

The chain employs TRBV30 and TRBJ1-2, with a weak D call TRBD1 (6 bases). Germline V gene sequence: CDR1 GTSNPN, CDR2 SVGIG (reference sequence). V dropped 7 bases and J dropped 5 bases, with 17 bases sitting between them. CDR3 size: 13 residues. The CDR3 region has the DNA TGTGCCTTACCGCCGACAGGCCCTTATGGCTACACCTTC. It translates to CALPPTGPYGYTF.

The rearrangement links TRBV15 to TRBJ1-1; the D gene is possibly TRBD1 (6 bases). The CDR3 has 14 residues. The V end was cut by 3 bases, the J end by 8 bases, with 16 bases between. The V gene's germline CDR1 is LNHNV and CDR2 YYDKDF (reference sequence). The CDR3 nucleotides are TGTGCCACCAGCAGGGCCCGGGGGGCCAGCGAAGCTTTCTTT. As protein: CATSRARGASEAFF. Variable domain in full (rest from reference TRBV15 and TRBJ1-1): DAMVIQNPRYQVTQFGKPVTLSCSQTLNHNVMYWYQQKSSQAPKLLFHYYDKDFNNEADTPDNFQSRRPNTSFCFLDIRSPGLGDTAMYLCATSRARGASEAFFGQGTRLTVV.

The chain carries TRBV29-1 and TRBJ2-7; 11 positions match TRBD1. V shed 7 bases, J shed 3 bases, and the junction held 2 bases outside the gene matches. The CDR3 has 12 residues. Germline CDR1 reads SQVTM; CDR2 reads ANQGSEA. The DNA of the CDR3 is TGCAGCGGGGGACAGGGGGACTACGAGCAGTACTTC. Its protein is CSGGQGDYEQYF.

In this sample, this clone turned up a few times. This chain uses TRBV6-1 with TRBJ1-5; D is ambiguous. This CDR3 comprises 13 residues. The V gene lost 3 bases and the J gene lost 7 bases, with 10 bases spanning the gap. The V gene's germline CDR1 is MNHNS and CDR2 SASEGT. Here the CDR3 DNA reads TGTGCCAGCAGTGAGACCACGAGGCAGCCCCAGCATTTT. Amino acids: CASSETTRQPQHF.

The chain joins TRBV4-2 to TRBJ2-1; 8 nucleotides line up with TRBD2. V dropped 2 bases and J dropped 4; count of bases not matched to a gene: 4. Germline CDR1 LGHNA, CDR2 YNFKEQ. This CDR3 region has 15 residues. The CDR3 DNA sequence: TGTGCCAGCAGCCAACCAGCGGGGGAATACAATGAGCAGTTCTTC. This sequence encodes CASSQPAGEYNEQFF.

The chain employs TRBV12-5 and TRBJ1-5; 10 nucleotides align to TRBD1. Germline CDR1 and CDR2: LGHNT and FRNRAP. The CDR3 spans 19 residues. With 2 bases clipped from V and 0 bases from J, the junction kept 10 bases outside the gene matches. CDR3 loop: CASGLSGQGPPYSNQPQHF. The CDR3 DNA sequence: TGTGCTAGTGGTTTGTCGGGACAGGGGCCACCTTATAGCAATCAGCCCCAGCATTTT. The full variable domain, in which reference TRBV12-5 and TRBJ1-5 provide the parts outside the CDR3, is DARVTQTPRHKVTEMGQEVTMRCQPILGHNTVFWYRQTMMQGLELLAYFRNRAPLDDSGMPKDRFSAEMPDATLATLKIQPSEPRDSAVYFCASGLSGQGPPYSNQPQHFGDGTRLSIL.

The V call is TRBV29-1, the J call TRBJ1-1, with a possible D match to TRBD1 (5 bases). V lost 4 bases and J lost 0, with 9 bases in between. The CDR3 runs to 13 residues. The V gene's germline CDR1 is SQVTM and CDR2 ANQGSEA. The CDR3 is CSVVRTLNTEAFF. In DNA form, the CDR3 reads TGCAGCGTTGTAAGGACATTGAACACTGAAGCTTTCTTT.

The chain employs TRBV18 and TRBJ1-1; 7 bases map to TRBD1. CDR3 length: 14 residues. Germline assignment: CDR1 KGHSH and CDR2 LQKENI. V lost 2 bases to trimming and J lost 6 bases; unmatched junction nucleotides: 6. CDR3 region: CASSPSTGTAEAFF. The CDR3 DNA reads as TGTGCCAGCTCACCATCGACAGGGACGGCTGAAGCTTTCTTT.

The chain combines TRBV30 with TRBJ2-7, with D uncertain. Germline values: CDR1 GTSNPN, CDR2 SVGIG (reference sequence). The V end was cut by 4 bases, the J end by 5 bases, with 15 bases between. There are 13 residues in the CDR3. CDR3 amino acids: CAWNPLSTDEQYF. CDR3 coding DNA: TGTGCCTGGAATCCCCTCTCAACAGACGAGCAGTACTTC.

V is TRBV27 and J is TRBJ2-7, with D uncertain. With 5 bases removed from V and 0 bases from J, the gap between germline ends came to 8 bases. Germline assignment: CDR1 MNHEY and CDR2 SMNVEV (reference sequence). The CDR3 totals 13 residues. CDR3 DNA sequence: TGTGCCAGCAGTCCTCTAACCTCCTACGAGCAGTACTTC. It yields the protein CASSPLTSYEQYF.

This rearrangement joins TRBV19 to TRBJ1-5; 12 nucleotides line up with TRBD1. Germline assignment: CDR1 LNHDA and CDR2 SQIVND (reference sequence). The CDR3 loop spans 17 amino acids. After removal of 5 bases from V and 0 bases from J, the junction contained 5 bases not matched to a gene. The CDR3 loop reads CASSGGTGGFSNQPQHF. DNA of the CDR3: TGTGCCAGTAGTGGCGGGACAGGGGGCTTTAGCAATCAGCCCCAGCATTTT. Combining the CDR3 with reference TRBV19 and TRBJ1-5 gives the whole variable domain DGGITQSPKYLFRKEGQNVTLSCEQNLNHDAMYWYRQDPGQGLRLIYYSQIVNDFQKGDIAEGYSVSREKKESFPLTVTSAQKNPTAFYLCASSGGTGGFSNQPQHFGDGTRLSIL.

The rearrangement uses TRBV6-4 and TRBJ2-2; TRBD1 matches at 7 bases. Trimming removed 6 bases from V and 6 bases from J; junction bases left unmatched: 4. CDR3 length: 13 residues. The germline gives CDR1 MRHNA, CDR2 SNTAGT. The CDR3 loop is CASSRDSPGELFF. In DNA form, the CDR3 reads TGTGCCAGCAGCCGGGACAGCCCCGGGGAGCTGTTTTTT.

V and J are TRBV27 and TRBJ1-5, with D perhaps matching TRBD1 (6 bases). This CDR3 is built from 16 residues. The ends were cut back, 6 bases at V and 1 base at J, with 16 bases in the middle. The germline V gene encodes CDR1 MNHEY and CDR2 SMNVEV (reference sequence). The CDR3 nucleotides are TGTGCCAGCAGATCCAGGGGTCGGGGAAGCAATCAGCCCCAGCATTTT. Amino acid sequence: CASRSRGRGSNQPQHF.

The CDR3 reads CASSNLRDTQYF. The CDR3 DNA is TGTGCCAGCAGTAACCTCAGGGATACGCAGTATTTT. The rearrangement links TRBV6-2 or TRBV6-3 to TRBJ2-3; the D is unclear. The ends were cut back, 5 bases at V and 6 bases at J, with 9 bases in the middle. The CDR3 runs 12 residues. Per the germline V gene, CDR1 is MNHEY and CDR2 is SVGEGT.

V is TRBV11-3 and J is TRBJ1-5, with D possibly being TRBD1 (5 bases). The CDR3 runs to 17 residues. Trimming removed 5 bases at V and 0 bases at J, with 17 bases between. Germline CDR1 reads SGHNT; CDR2 reads YENEEA. The CDR3, as DNA: TGTGCCAGCAGCCCTCACCCCTGGGGCCTTAGCAATCAGCCCCAGCATTTT. Its protein is CASSPHPWGLSNQPQHF.

The chain is built from TRBV24-1 and TRBJ2-7; D is perhaps TRBD2 (6 bases). CDR1 KGHDR and CDR2 SFDVKD come from the germline V gene. Trimming left V 4 bases short and J 4 bases short, with 13 bases between. The CDR3 is made up of 14 amino acids. CDR3 residues: CATSEATRSYEQYF. In nucleotides, the CDR3 is TGTGCCACCAGTGAGGCGACTAGGAGTTACGAGCAGTACTTC.

Worth noting for this clone: The same CDR3 also results from other DNA sequences found in this sample. The chain uses TRBV6-5 and TRBJ2-7; 11 bases fit TRBD2. The V gene end was trimmed by 6 bases and the J gene end by 0 bases; junction bases not matched to a gene: 4. Germline CDR1 and CDR2: MNHEY and SVGAGI. CDR3 length equals 15 residues. The CDR3 is CASSPGTSGSYEQYF. The CDR3 coding sequence is TGTGCCAGCAGCCCAGGGACTAGCGGCTCCTACGAGCAGTACTTC.

This CDR3 reads CASSMRQDYEQYF. CDR3 DNA: TGTGCCAGTAGTATGAGACAGGACTACGAGCAGTACTTC. The rearrangement joins TRBV19 to TRBJ2-7, with D tentatively TRBD1 (6 bases). Deletions cut 3 bases from V and 3 bases from J, with 9 bases between. This CDR3 has 13 amino acids. Germline loops: CDR1 LNHDA, CDR2 SQIVND (reference sequence).

The CDR3 reads CASSPSGPYEQYF. The CDR3 DNA sequence: TGTGCCAGCAGCCCTAGCGGCCCCTACGAGCAGTACTTC. The V and J genes are TRBV28 and TRBJ2-7; the match to TRBD2 covers 7 bases. J gave up 2 bases and V 6 bases, and 4 bases lay outside the gene matches. Germline loops: CDR1 MDHEN, CDR2 SYDVKM. The CDR3 runs 13 residues.

The chain employs TRBV6-2 or TRBV6-3 and TRBJ1-2, with unresolved D. The CDR3 sequence is 12 residues long. V was pared by 7 bases and J by 8 bases, with 14 bases between. Per the germline V gene, CDR1 is MNHEY and CDR2 is SVGEGT. CDR3 nucleotide sequence: TGTGCCAGCACCCCCGATCGCGAAGGCTACACCTTC. Protein product: CASTPDREGYTF.

The V gene is TRBV27, the J gene TRBJ2-7, with D possibly being TRBD1 (5 bases). Germline CDR1 MNHEY, CDR2 SMNVEV (reference sequence). The CDR3 totals 13 residues. Trimming pared 3 bases from V and 7 bases from J, leaving 13 bases between. This chain's CDR3 is CASSFSQGNEQYF. CDR3 bases: TGTGCCAGCAGTTTTTCGCAGGGAAATGAGCAGTACTTC.

This clone showed up just once. This chain links TRBV6-5 with TRBJ1-4, with no clear D. CDR1 is MNHEY and CDR2 is SVGAGI in the germline V gene. This CDR3 is built from 16 residues. The ends were cut back, 2 bases at V and 0 bases at J, with 10 bases in the middle. The CDR3 spells CASSYRPKPTNEKLFF. CDR3 DNA sequence: TGTGCCAGCAGTTACCGCCCCAAGCCAACTAATGAAAAACTGTTTTTT.

About this clone itself: The same CDR3 can be traced to other DNA sequences in this sample. V is TRBV6-5 and J is TRBJ2-5, with D unresolved. The CDR3 contains 12 residues. Trimming took off 0 bases at V and 4 bases at J, with 3 bases between the two ends. Germline V gene lookup returns CDR1 MNHEY and CDR2 SVGAGI. CDR3: CASSYSRETQYF. Here the CDR3 DNA reads TGTGCCAGCAGTTACTCCCGAGAGACCCAGTACTTC.

The chain has TRBV5-1 and TRBJ1-2; 8 nucleotides match TRBD1. Germline CDR1 is SGHRS and CDR2 is YFSETQ. J lost 3 bases, V lost 4 bases, and 8 bases had no gene match. The CDR3 extends over 15 amino acids. The DNA of the CDR3 is TGCGCCAGCAGCGCCGGACAGGGTGGGGACTATGGCTACACCTTC. Amino acid sequence: CASSAGQGGDYGYTF.